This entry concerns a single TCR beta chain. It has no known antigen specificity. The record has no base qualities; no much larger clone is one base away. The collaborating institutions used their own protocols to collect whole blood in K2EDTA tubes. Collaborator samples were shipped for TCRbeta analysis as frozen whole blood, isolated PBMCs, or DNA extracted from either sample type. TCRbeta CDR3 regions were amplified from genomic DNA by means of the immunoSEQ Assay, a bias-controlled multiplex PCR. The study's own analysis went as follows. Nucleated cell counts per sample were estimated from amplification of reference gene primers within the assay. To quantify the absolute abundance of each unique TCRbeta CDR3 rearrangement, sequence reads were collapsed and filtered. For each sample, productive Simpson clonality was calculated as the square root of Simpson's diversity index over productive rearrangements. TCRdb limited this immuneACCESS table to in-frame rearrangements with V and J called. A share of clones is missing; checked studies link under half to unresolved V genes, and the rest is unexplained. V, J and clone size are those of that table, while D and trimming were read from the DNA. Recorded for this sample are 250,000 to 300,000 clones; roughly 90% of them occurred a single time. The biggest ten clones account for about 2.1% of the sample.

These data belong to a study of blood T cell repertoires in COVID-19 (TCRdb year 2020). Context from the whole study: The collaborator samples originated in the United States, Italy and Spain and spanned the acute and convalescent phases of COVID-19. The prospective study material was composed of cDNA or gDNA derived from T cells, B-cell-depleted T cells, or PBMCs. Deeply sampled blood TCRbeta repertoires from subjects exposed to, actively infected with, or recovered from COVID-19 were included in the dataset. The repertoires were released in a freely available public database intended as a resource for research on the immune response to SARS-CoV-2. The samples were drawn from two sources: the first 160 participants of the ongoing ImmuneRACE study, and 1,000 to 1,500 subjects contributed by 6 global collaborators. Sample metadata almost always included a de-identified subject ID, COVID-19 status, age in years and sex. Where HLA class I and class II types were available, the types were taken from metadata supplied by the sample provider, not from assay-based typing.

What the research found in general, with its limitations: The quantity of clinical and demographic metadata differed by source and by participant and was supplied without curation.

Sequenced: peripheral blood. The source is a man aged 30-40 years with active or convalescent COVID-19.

The DNA reads TGTGCCAGCAGTTTCCCGGACAATGAGCAGTTCTTC. Translated, it gives CASSFPDNEQFF. The rearranged chain carries TRBV12-3 or TRBV12-4 and TRBJ2-1, with the D gene too uncertain to name. The germline ends are 5 bases apart after V is trimmed by 3 bases and J by 5 bases. The cysteine opens and the phenylalanine closes a CDR3 of 12 amino acids. The read is trimmed to its CDR3 DNA, 36 bases read in frame from base 1.